This record concerns one T cell receptor (beta chain) sequence. The data stem from a study of shared clonotypes between healthy human individuals. Study context: The composition of the donors was two women and a few men aged 18 to 49.

CD45RA-negative memory and CD45RA+ naive subsets were split from the CD4+ cells. The CDR3 runs 15 residues. CDR1 is SGDLS, CDR2 YYNGEE, per germline. Trimming left V 4 bases short and J 9 bases short, with 20 bases between. The data were produced by immunoSEQ multiplex PCR, yet TCRdb's version contains in-frame clones alone and is incomplete. The table records over 1.4 million clones, 96% of them present only once. This clonotype was sampled from a man aged 25 to 40 in good health. The sequenced sample consisted of naive CD4+ T cells sorted from blood. Regarding subset: CD45RA+ positively selected. The rearrangement uses TRBV9 and TRBJ2-1; TRBD1 might be the D (5 bases). The CDR3 bases are TGTGCCAGCAGCCCTTCAGGGCAGTGGGATGCTGAGCAGTTCTTC. Translation: CASSPSGQWDAEQFF. Supplemented by reference TRBV9 and TRBJ2-1, the full variable domain reads DSGVTQTPKHLITATGQRVTLRCSPRSGDLSVYWYQQSLDQGLQFLIQYYNGEERAKGNILERFSAQQFPDLHSELNLSSLELGDSALYFCASSPSGQWDAEQFFGPGTRLTVL.